One and the same sample provided the 24 T cell receptor beta chains below, sequenced in a study of identical twins. TCRdb re-called the 5' RACE reads with MiXCR, one entry per CDR3 protein. The profile shows 650,000 to 750,000 distinct CDR3 sequences, around 20% of them singletons. Another study also made use of these data, one on T cells expressing NK-cell markers.

The sequenced sample consisted of PBMCs. Receptors were obtained from a woman aged 18-29 years in good health.

This clonotype was counted between two and nine times. The chain joins TRBV10-3 to TRBJ2-7, with D possibly being TRBD2 (6 bases). The CDR3 is 12 amino acids. The germline V gene encodes CDR1 ENHRY and CDR2 SYGVKD. The germline V and J ends were trimmed by 11 bases and 1 base, with 12 bases remaining between them. The DNA of the CDR3 is TGTGCCCTCGGGGCGGGGTCCTACGAGCAGTACTTC. This sequence encodes CALGAGSYEQYF.

The V call is TRBV3-1, the J call TRBJ2-1; no clear D. V was trimmed by 3 bases and J by 9 bases, leaving 9 bases between them. This CDR3 has 12 residues. Germline values: CDR1 LGHDT, CDR2 YNNKEL (reference sequence). The CDR3 is CASSHVGGEQFF. The CDR3 DNA is TGTGCCAGCAGCCACGTCGGTGGTGAGCAGTTCTTC.

The rearrangement uses TRBV10-3 and TRBJ2-6; D gene uncertain. Deletions cut 7 bases from V and 0 bases from J, with 19 bases between. Looked up from germline, CDR1 is ENHRY and CDR2 is SYGVKD. The CDR3 totals 18 residues. The CDR3 nucleotides are TGTGCCATCACCCCGAGACGGAACACTCACTCTGGGGCCAACGTCCTGACTTTC. Its translation: CAITPRRNTHSGANVLTF.

The chain joins TRBV12-3 or TRBV12-4 to TRBJ2-5, with 12 bases that match TRBD1. The CDR3 has 15 amino acids. With 7 bases clipped from V and 5 bases from J, the junction kept 8 bases outside the gene matches. In nucleotides, the CDR3 is TGTGCCAGCACCAAGGGACAGGGGGCTCCGGAGACCCAGTACTTC. Translation: CASTKGQGAPETQYF.

The chain uses TRBV5-1 and TRBJ2-1; possibly TRBD1 for D (5 bases). Germline CDR1 reads SGHRS; CDR2 reads YFSETQ. V was shortened by 4 bases and J by 7 bases, with 9 bases between the two germline ends. CDR3 length: 12 residues. The CDR3 here is CASSGRVNEQFF. The CDR3 DNA reads TGCGCCAGCAGCGGCAGGGTTAATGAGCAGTTCTTC.

The chain joins TRBV20-1 to TRBJ2-3; 13 positions match TRBD2. Germline CDR1 reads DFQATT; CDR2 reads SNEGSKA (reference sequence). The CDR3 length is 17 residues. The trim removed 2 bases at V and 4 bases at J, leaving 9 bases unmatched. CDR3 loop: CSARPPGLAGRADTQYF. CDR3 DNA sequence: TGCAGTGCTAGACCACCGGGACTAGCGGGAAGGGCAGATACGCAGTATTTT.

This clonotype has at least ten counts. The chain carries TRBV7-6 and TRBJ2-5; D is unresolved. CDR3 size: 12 residues. V gave up 4 bases and J gave up 0 bases, with 3 bases separating them. CDR1 is SGHVS and CDR2 is FNYEAQ in the germline V gene. CDR3 residues: CASSYDQETQYF. The CDR3 coding sequence is TGTGCCAGCAGCTATGACCAAGAGACCCAGTACTTC. Full variable domain (rest looked up from reference TRBV7-6 and TRBJ2-5): GAGVSQSPRYKVTKRGQDVALRCDPISGHVSLYWYRQALGQGPEFLTYFNYEAQQDKSGLPNDRFSAERPEGSISTLTIQRTEQRDSAMYRCASSYDQETQYFGPGTRLLVL.

This chain's CDR3 is CASSLGSGTTSYEQYF. The CDR3 DNA sequence: TGTGCCAGCAGCTTAGGTTCCGGGACAACTTCCTACGAGCAGTACTTC. This sequence joins TRBV11-2 and TRBJ2-7; possible D gene TRBD1, 6 bases. The CDR3 length is 16 residues. The V and J ends lost 1 base and 1 base respectively, with 14 bases between them. CDR1 and CDR2 (germline): SGHAT, FQNNGV. The variable domain in full, completed from reference TRBV11-2 and TRBJ2-7, reads EAGVAQSPRYKIIEKRQSVAFWCNPISGHATLYWYQQILGQGPKLLIQFQNNGVVDDSQLPKDRFSAERLKGVDSTLKIQPAKLEDSAVYLCASSLGSGTTSYEQYFGPGTRLTVT.

This clonotype was counted at least ten times. The CDR3 DNA reads TGTGCCAGCAGTGAACAGGGGGCAACCTACGAGCAGTACTTC. Encoded protein: CASSEQGATYEQYF. This rearrangement joins TRBV2 to TRBJ2-7, with 8 bases identical to TRBD1. The CDR3 runs to 14 residues. Per the germline V gene, CDR1 is SNHLY and CDR2 is FYNNEI. Losses at the gene ends were 2 bases for V and 2 bases for J; bases not matched to a gene: 2.

The chain employs TRBV7-9 and TRBJ2-1; TRBD2 might be the D (6 bases). Germline CDR1 reads SEHNR; CDR2 reads FQNEAQ (reference sequence). This CDR3 has 14 residues. V was cut by 5 bases and J by 10 bases, with 18 bases left in between. CDR3 in DNA: TGTGCCAGCAGCCATGGGGACTCGCGTAGGGAGCAGTTCTTC. It translates to CASSHGDSRREQFF.

The chain uses TRBV13 and TRBJ2-1, with 10 bases identical to TRBD2. The germline V gene has CDR1 PRHDT and CDR2 FYEKMQ (reference sequence). The CDR3 has 14 residues. V shed 6 bases, J shed 12 bases, and the junction held 11 bases outside the gene matches. CDR3 DNA sequence: TGTGCCAGCAGGAGGAGCGGGGGGGGCCTAGGGCAGTTCTTC. This encodes CASRRSGGGLGQFF.

This clonotype has just a few counts. This sequence joins TRBV4-3 and TRBJ2-1; D tentatively reads TRBD1 or TRBD2 (5 bases each). CDR3 length: 15 amino acids. Trimming took 1 base from V and 3 from J, leaving 10 bases between them. Germline V CDR1 and CDR2: LGHNA, YSLEER. CDR3 sequence reads: CASSQVGTNYNEQFF. The CDR3 coding sequence is TGCGCCAGCAGCCAAGTCGGGACCAACTACAATGAGCAGTTCTTC.

The chain is built from TRBV4-3 and TRBJ2-6; no definite D call. The CDR3 spans 16 residues. Trimming shortened V by 0 bases and J by 1 base, and 7 bases separated the two germline ends. Germline V gene lookup returns CDR1 LGHNA and CDR2 YSLEER. CDR3 amino acids: CASSQEPVSGANVLTF. The CDR3 region has the DNA TGCGCCAGCAGCCAAGAGCCCGTATCTGGGGCCAACGTCCTGACTTTC.

The V and J genes are TRBV4-3 and TRBJ1-5, with D unresolved. CDR3 length: 16 amino acids. V was shortened by 0 bases and J by 4 bases, with 13 bases between the two germline ends. CDR1 LGHNA and CDR2 YSLEER come from the germline V gene. This chain's CDR3 is CASSQDMEGRNQPQHF. CDR3 in DNA: TGCGCCAGCAGCCAAGATATGGAGGGTAGGAATCAGCCCCAGCATTTT.

The chain links TRBV6-1 to TRBJ2-3; D uncertain. The CDR3 has 14 amino acids. Trimming removed 2 bases at V and 2 bases at J, with 8 bases between. CDR1 is MNHNS, CDR2 SASEGT, per germline. CDR3: CASSEPTDTDTQYF. The CDR3 nucleotides read TGTGCCAGCAGTGAACCGACCGACACAGATACGCAGTATTTT.

This clonotype appeared a few times. The gene calls are TRBV29-1 and TRBJ1-1; tentative D call: TRBD1 (6 bases). Germline V gives CDR1 SQVTM, CDR2 ANQGSEA. The ends were cut back, 2 bases at V and 5 bases at J, with 12 bases in the middle. CDR3 length: 13 residues. The chain's CDR3 is CSVEPGARTEAFF. The DNA for the CDR3 is TGCAGCGTTGAACCGGGGGCGAGAACTGAAGCTTTCTTT.

The chain joins TRBV12-3 or TRBV12-4 to TRBJ1-2; D ambiguous. Trimming pared 3 bases from V and 5 bases from J, leaving 10 bases between. CDR3 length: 13 residues. As DNA, the CDR3 is TGTGCCAGCAGTTTCCGGCTGGGGTATGGCTACACCTTC. This translates into CASSFRLGYGYTF.

The rearrangement links TRBV20-1 to TRBJ2-1, with D possibly matching TRBD2 (5 bases). The CDR3 spans 12 residues. Germline CDR1 reads DFQATT; CDR2 reads SNEGSKA (reference sequence). Between the trimmed V and J ends, which lost 3 bases and 6 bases, there was a span of 9 bases. The DNA of the CDR3 is TGCAGTGCTAGTGACGAGGGCAATGAGCAGTTCTTC. Protein: CSASDEGNEQFF.

The chain employs TRBV6-1 and TRBJ2-3; unclear D gene. Trimming stripped 6 bases from V and 0 bases from J, with 10 bases between. The CDR3 runs to 14 residues. The germline V gene encodes CDR1 MNHNS and CDR2 SASEGT. The CDR3 spells CASSPPASTDTQYF. The CDR3 DNA follows: TGTGCCAGCAGCCCCCCAGCCAGCACAGATACGCAGTATTTT.

This clonotype was seen repeatedly, ten times or more. The genes are TRBV12-3 or TRBV12-4 and TRBJ1-2; TRBD1 matches at 7 bases. V shed 4 bases, J shed 4 bases, and the junction held 3 bases outside the gene matches. The CDR3 has 13 residues. For the CDR3, the DNA is TGTGCCAGCAGTTCAGGGGGGTCCTATGGCTACACCTTC. Translation gives CASSSGGSYGYTF.

In this sample, this clonotype turned up many times. The gene calls are TRBV20-1 and TRBJ2-1; 7 bases map to TRBD2. The ends lost 1 base at V and 0 bases at J; junction bases unmatched: 9. Per the germline V gene, CDR1 is DFQATT and CDR2 is SNEGSKA (reference sequence). This CDR3 contains 17 residues. CDR3 sequence reads: CSARVPSGKSSYNEQFF. DNA of the CDR3: TGCAGTGCTAGAGTCCCTAGCGGAAAGAGCTCCTACAATGAGCAGTTCTTC.

This clonotype was observed a few times. The rearrangement uses TRBV12-3 or TRBV12-4 and TRBJ2-1; no firm D call. Trimming shortened V by 5 bases and J by 5 bases, and 4 bases separated the two germline ends. This CDR3 has 11 residues. The chain's CDR3 is CASSHNNEQFF. DNA for the CDR3: TGTGCCAGCAGTCATAACAATGAGCAGTTCTTC.

This rearrangement joins TRBV20-1 to TRBJ2-7; D perhaps matches TRBD2 (6 bases). The CDR3 sequence is 14 residues long. V gave up 3 bases and J gave up 3 bases, with 15 bases separating them. Germline CDR1 and CDR2: DFQATT and SNEGSKA (reference sequence). For the CDR3, the DNA is TGCAGTGCTAGGGGAGGCGCTGCAGACTACGAGCAGTACTTC. Its translation is CSARGGAADYEQYF.

This clonotype has just a few counts. The chain employs TRBV20-1 and TRBJ2-7; unclear D gene. The germline V gene has CDR1 DFQATT and CDR2 SNEGSKA (reference sequence). The CDR3 is 15 amino acids. V lost 0 bases and J lost 0, with 12 bases in between. As DNA, the CDR3 is TGCAGTGCTAGAGATCGGAGCCGTAGCTCCTACGAGCAGTACTTC. It codes for CSARDRSRSSYEQYF.